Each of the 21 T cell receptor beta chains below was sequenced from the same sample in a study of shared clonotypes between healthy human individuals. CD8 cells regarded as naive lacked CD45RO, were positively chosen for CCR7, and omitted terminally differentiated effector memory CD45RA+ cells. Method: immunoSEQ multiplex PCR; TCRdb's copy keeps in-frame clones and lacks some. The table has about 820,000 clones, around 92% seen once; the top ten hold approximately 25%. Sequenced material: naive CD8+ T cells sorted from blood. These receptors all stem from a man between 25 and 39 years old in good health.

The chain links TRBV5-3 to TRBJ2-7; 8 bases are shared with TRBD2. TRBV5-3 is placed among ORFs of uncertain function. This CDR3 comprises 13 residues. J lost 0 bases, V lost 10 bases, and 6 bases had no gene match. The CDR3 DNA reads TGTGCCTTACCTAGCGGGTCCTCCTACGAGCAGTACTTC. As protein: CALPSGSSYEQYF.

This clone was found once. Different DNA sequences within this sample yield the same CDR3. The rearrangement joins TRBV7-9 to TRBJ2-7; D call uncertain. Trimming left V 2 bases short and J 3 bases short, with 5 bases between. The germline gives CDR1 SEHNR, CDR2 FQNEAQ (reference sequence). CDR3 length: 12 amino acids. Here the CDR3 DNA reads TGTGCCAGCAGCTTAAGGAGCTACGAGCAGTACTTC. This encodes CASSLRSYEQYF.

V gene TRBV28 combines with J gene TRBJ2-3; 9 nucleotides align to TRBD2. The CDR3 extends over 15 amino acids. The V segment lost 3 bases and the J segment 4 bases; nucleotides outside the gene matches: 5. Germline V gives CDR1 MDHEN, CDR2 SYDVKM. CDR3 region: CASSLRSGSSDTQYF. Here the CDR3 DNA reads TGTGCCAGCAGTTTGCGTAGCGGGAGTTCAGATACGCAGTATTTT.

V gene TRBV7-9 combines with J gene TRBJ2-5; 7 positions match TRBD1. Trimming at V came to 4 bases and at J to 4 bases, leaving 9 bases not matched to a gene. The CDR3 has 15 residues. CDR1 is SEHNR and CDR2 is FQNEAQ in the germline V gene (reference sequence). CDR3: CASSSSGQVAETQYF. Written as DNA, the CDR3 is TGTGCCAGCAGCTCCTCCGGACAGGTAGCAGAGACCCAGTACTTC.

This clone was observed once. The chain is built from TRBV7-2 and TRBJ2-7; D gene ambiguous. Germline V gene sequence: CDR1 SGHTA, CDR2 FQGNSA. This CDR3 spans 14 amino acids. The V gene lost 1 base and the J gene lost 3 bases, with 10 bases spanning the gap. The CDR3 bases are TGTGCCAGCAGCTTAGTGGCCTTCGACTACGAGCAGTACTTC. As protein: CASSLVAFDYEQYF.

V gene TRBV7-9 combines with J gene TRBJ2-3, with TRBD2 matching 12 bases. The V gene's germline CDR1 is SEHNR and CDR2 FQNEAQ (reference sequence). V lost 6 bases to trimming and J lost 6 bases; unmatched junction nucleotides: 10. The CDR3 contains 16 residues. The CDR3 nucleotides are TGTGCCAGCAGACATCGACTAGCGGGAGAGGGGGATACGCAGTATTTT. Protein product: CASRHRLAGEGDTQYF.

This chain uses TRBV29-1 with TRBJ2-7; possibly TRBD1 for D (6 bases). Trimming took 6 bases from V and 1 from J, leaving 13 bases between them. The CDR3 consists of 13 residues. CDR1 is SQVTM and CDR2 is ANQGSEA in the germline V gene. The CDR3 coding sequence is TGCAGCGTGACGCTCAGGGGATCCTACGAGCAGTACTTC. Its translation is CSVTLRGSYEQYF.

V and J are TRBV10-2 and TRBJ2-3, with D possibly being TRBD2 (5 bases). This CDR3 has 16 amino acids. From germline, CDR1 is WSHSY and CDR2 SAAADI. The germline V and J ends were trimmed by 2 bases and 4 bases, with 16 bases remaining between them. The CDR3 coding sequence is TGCGCCAGCAGTGAGAAGATGGGCCTCGGGGCAGATACGCAGTATTTT. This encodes CASSEKMGLGADTQYF.

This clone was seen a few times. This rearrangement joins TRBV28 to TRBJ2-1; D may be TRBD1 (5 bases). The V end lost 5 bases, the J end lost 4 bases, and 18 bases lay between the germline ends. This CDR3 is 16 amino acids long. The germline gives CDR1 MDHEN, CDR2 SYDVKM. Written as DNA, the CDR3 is TGTGCCAGCAGTCGTGCGATCAAGACAGAATACAATGAGCAGTTCTTC. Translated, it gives CASSRAIKTEYNEQFF. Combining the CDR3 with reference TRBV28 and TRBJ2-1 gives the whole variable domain DVKVTQSSRYLVKRTGEKVFLECVQDMDHENMFWYRQDPGLGLRLIYFSYDVKMKEKGDIPEGYSVSREKKERFSLILESASTNQTSMYLCASSRAIKTEYNEQFFGPGTRLTVL.

CDR3 sequence reads: CASSQGGMDQPQHF. Written as DNA, the CDR3 is TGCGCCAGCAGCCAGGGGGGAATGGATCAGCCCCAGCATTTT. This chain uses TRBV4-1 with TRBJ1-5; D might be TRBD1 (5 bases). This CDR3 region has 14 residues. V shed 3 bases and J shed 5 bases, with 11 bases lying between them. Germline V gives CDR1 MGHRA, CDR2 YSYEKL.

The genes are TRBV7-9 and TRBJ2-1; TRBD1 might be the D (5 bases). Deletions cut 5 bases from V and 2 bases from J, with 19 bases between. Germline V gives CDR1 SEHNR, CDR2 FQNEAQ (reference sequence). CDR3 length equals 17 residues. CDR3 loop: CASSVDSMGRPYNEQFF. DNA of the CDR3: TGTGCCAGCAGCGTCGACAGTATGGGTCGCCCCTACAATGAGCAGTTCTTC.

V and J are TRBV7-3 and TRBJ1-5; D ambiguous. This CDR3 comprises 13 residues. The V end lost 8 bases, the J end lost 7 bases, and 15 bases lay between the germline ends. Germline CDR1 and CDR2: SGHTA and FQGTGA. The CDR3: CASAYAYGQPQHF. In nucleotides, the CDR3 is TGTGCCAGCGCCTATGCCTACGGACAGCCCCAGCATTTT.

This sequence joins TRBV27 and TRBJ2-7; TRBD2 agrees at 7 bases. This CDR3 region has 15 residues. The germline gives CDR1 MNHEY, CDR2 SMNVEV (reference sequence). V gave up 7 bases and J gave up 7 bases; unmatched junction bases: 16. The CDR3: CASKPPLTGGHEQYF. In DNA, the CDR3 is TGTGCCAGCAAGCCCCCTCTGACGGGAGGTCATGAGCAGTACTTC.

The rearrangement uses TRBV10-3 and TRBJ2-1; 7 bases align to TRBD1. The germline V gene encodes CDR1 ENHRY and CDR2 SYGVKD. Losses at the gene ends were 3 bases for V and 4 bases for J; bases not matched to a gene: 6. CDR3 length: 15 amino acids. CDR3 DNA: TGTGCCATCAGTGATGGGACAGCCTCTTACAATGAGCAGTTCTTC. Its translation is CAISDGTASYNEQFF.

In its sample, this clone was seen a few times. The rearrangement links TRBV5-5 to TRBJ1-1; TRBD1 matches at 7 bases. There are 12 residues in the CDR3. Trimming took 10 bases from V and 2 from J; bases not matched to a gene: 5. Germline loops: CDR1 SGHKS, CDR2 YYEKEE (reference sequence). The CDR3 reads CAVGTANTEAFF. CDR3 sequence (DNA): TGTGCCGTCGGGACAGCCAACACTGAAGCTTTCTTT.

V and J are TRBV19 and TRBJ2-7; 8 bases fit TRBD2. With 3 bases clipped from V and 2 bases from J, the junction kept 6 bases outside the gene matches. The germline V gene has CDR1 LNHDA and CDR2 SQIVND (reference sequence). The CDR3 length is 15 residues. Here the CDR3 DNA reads TGTGCCAGTAGTATTGGCGGGAGGCCGACCTACGAGCAGTACTTC. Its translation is CASSIGGRPTYEQYF.

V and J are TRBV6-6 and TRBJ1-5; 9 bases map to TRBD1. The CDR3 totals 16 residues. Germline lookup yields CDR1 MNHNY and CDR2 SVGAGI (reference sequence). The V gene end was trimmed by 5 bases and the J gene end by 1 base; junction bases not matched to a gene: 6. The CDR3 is CASSNLDRGSNQPQHF. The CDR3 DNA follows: TGTGCCAGCAGTAACTTGGACAGGGGAAGCAATCAGCCCCAGCATTTT.

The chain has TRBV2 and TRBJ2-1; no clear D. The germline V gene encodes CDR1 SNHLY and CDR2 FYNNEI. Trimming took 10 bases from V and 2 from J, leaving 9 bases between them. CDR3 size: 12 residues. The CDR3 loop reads CATRHTYNEQFF. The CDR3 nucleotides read TGTGCCACCAGACATACCTACAATGAGCAGTTCTTC.

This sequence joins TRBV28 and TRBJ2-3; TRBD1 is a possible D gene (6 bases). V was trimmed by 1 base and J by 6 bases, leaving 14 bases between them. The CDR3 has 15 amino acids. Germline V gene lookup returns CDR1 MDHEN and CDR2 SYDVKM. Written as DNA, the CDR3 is TGTGCCAGCAGTTTATTCGTCGCAGGGGAGGATACGCAGTATTTT. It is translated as CASSLFVAGEDTQYF.

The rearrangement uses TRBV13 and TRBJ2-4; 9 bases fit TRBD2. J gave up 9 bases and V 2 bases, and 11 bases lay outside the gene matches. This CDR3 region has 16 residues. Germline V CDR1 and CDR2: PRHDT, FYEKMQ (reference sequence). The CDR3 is CASSLSREGREVIQYF. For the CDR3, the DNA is TGTGCCAGCAGCTTATCGCGGGAGGGCCGAGAGGTCATTCAGTACTTC.

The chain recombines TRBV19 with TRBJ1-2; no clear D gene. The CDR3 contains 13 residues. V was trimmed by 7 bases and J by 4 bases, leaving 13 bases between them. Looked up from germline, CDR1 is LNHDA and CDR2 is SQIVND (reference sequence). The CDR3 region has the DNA TGTGCCAGTACGGAGGGATCGCGCTATGGCTACACCTTC. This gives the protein CASTEGSRYGYTF.